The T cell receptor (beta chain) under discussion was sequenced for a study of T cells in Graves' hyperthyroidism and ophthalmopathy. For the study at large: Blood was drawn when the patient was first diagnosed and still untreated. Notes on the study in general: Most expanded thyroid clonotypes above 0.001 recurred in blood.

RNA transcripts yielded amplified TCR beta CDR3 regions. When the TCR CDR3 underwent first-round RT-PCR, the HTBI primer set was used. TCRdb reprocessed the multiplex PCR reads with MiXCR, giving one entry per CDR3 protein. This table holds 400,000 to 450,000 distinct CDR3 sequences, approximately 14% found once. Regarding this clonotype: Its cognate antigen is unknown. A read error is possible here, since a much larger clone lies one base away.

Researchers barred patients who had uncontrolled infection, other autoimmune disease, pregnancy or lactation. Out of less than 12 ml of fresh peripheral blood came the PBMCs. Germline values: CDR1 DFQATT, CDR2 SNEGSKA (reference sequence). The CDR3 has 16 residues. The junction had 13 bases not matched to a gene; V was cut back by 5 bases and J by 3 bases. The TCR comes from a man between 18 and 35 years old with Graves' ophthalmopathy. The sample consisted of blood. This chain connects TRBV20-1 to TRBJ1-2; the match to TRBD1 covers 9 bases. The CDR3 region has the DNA TGCAGTGCTCCCGGGACAGGGCCCAATTGGGACTATGGCTACACCTTC. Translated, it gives CSAPGTGPNWDYGYTF.